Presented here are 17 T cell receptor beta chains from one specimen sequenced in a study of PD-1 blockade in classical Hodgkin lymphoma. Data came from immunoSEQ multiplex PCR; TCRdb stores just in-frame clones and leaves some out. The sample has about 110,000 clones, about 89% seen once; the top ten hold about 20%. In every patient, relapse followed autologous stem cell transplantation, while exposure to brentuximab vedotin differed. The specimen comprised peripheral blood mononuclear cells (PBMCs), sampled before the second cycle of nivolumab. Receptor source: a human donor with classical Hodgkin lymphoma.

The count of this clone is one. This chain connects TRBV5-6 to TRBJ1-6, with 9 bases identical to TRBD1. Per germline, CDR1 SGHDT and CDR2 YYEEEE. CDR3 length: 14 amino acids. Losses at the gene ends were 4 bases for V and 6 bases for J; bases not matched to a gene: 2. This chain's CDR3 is CASSDRGANSPLHF. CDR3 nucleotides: TGTGCCAGCAGCGACAGGGGGGCTAATTCACCCCTCCACTTT.

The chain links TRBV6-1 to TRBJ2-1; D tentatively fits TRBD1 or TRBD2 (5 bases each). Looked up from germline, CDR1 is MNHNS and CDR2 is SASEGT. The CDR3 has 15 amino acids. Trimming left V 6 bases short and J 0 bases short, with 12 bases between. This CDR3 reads CASRGQGASYNEQFF. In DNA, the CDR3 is TGTGCCAGCAGGGGGCAGGGAGCCTCCTACAATGAGCAGTTCTTC.

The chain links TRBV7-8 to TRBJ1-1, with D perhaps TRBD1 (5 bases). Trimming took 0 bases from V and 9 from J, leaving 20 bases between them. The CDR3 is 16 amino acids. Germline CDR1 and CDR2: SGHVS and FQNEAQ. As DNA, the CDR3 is TGTGCCAGCAGCTTAGCGCTTGACAGCGATAACCCCAAAGCTTTCTTT. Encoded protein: CASSLALDSDNPKAFF.

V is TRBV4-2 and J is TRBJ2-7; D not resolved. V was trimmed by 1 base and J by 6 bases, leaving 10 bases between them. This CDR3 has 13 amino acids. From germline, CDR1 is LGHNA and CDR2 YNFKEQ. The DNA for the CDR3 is TGTGCCAGCAGCCAAGTCCCCTCCCTCGAGCAGTACTTC. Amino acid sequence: CASSQVPSLEQYF.

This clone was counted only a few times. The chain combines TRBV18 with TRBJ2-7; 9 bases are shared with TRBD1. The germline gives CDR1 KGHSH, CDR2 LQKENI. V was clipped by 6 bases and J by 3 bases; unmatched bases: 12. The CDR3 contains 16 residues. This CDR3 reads CASSPSQGAFFYEQYF. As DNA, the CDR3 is TGTGCCAGCTCGCCCTCACAGGGGGCCTTTTTCTACGAGCAGTACTTC.

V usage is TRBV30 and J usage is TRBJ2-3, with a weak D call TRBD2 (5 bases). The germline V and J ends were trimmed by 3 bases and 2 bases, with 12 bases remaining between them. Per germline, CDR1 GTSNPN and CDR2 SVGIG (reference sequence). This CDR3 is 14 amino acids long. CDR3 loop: CAWSSAAATDTQYF. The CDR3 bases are TGTGCCTGGAGCTCCGCAGCGGCCACAGATACGCAGTATTTT.

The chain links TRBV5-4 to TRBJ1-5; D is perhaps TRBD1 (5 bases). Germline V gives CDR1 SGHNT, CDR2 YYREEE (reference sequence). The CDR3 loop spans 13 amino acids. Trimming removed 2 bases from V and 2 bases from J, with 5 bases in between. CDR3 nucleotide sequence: TGTGCCAGCAGCTTACAGGGCAATCAGCCCCAGCATTTT. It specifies CASSLQGNQPQHF. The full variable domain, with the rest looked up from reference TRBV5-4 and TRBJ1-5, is ETGVTQSPTHLIKTRGQQVTLRCSSQSGHNTVSWYQQALGQGPQFIFQYYREEENGRGNFPPRFSGLQFPNYSSELNVNALELDDSALYLCASSLQGNQPQHFGDGTRLSIL.

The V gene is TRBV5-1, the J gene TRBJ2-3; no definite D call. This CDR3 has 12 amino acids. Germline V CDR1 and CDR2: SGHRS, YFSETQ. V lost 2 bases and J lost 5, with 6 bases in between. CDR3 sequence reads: CASSLVGDTQYF. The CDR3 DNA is TGCGCCAGCAGCTTAGTGGGAGATACGCAGTATTTT.

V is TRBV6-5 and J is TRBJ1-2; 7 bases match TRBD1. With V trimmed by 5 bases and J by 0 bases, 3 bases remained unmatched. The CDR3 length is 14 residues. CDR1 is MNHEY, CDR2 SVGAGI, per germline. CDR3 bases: TGTGCCAGCAGTGACAGGGCCCCTAACTATGGCTACACCTTC. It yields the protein CASSDRAPNYGYTF.

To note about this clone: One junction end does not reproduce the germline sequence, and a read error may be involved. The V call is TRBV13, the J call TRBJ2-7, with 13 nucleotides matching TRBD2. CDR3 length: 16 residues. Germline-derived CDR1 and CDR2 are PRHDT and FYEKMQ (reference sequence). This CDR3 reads CASSLGTSGTAYEQYF. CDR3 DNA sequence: TGTGCCAGCAGCCTAGGGACTAGCGGGACCGCCTACGAGCAGTACTTC. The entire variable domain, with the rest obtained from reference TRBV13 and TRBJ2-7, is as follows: AAGVIQSPRHLIKEKRETATLKCYPIPRHDTVYWYQQGPGQDPQFLISFYEKMQSDKGSIPDRFSAQQFSDYHSELNMSSLELGDSALYFCASSLGTSGTAYEQYFGPGTRLTVT.

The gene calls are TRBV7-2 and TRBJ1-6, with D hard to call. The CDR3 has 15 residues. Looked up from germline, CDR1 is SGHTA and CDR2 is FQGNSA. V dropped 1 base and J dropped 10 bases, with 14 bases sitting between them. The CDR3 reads CASSLGGSERSPLHF. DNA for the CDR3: TGTGCCAGCAGCTTAGGCGGCAGCGAGAGATCACCCCTCCACTTT. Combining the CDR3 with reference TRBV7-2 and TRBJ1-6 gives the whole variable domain GAGVSQSPSNKVTEKGKDVELRCDPISGHTALYWYRQSLGQGLEFLIYFQGNSAPDKSGLPSDRFSAERTGGSVSTLTIQRTQQEDSAVYLCASSLGGSERSPLHFGNGTRLTVT.

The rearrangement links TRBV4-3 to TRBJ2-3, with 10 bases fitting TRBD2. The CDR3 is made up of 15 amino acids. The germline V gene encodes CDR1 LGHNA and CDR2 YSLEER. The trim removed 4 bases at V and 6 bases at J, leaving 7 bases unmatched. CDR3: CASSPSGSPSDTQYF. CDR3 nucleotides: TGCGCCAGCAGCCCTAGCGGGAGTCCCTCTGATACGCAGTATTTT.

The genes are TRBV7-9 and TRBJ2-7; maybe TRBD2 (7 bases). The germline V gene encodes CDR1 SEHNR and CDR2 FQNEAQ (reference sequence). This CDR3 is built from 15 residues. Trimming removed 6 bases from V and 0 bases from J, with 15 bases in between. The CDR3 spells CASSPPGGPSYEQYF. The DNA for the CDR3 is TGTGCCAGCAGTCCACCCGGGGGGCCCTCCTACGAGCAGTACTTC.

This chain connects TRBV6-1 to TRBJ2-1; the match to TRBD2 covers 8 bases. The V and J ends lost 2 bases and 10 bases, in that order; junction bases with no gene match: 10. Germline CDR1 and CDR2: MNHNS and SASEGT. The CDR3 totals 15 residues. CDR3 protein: CASSEPAGAGVEQFF. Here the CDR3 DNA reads TGTGCCAGCAGTGAACCAGCGGGAGCAGGGGTAGAGCAGTTCTTC.

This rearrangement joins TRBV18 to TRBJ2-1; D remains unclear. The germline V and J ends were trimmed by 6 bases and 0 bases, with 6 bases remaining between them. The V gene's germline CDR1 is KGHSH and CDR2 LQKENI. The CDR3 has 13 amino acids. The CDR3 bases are TGTGCCAGCTCTCCTAGCTCCTACAATGAGCAGTTCTTC. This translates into CASSPSSYNEQFF.

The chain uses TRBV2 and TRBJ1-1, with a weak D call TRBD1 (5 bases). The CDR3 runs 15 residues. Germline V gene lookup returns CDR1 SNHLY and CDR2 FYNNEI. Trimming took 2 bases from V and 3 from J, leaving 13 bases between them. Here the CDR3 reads CASSESRVRDTEAFF. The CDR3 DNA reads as TGTGCCAGCAGTGAATCCAGGGTTCGGGACACTGAAGCTTTCTTT. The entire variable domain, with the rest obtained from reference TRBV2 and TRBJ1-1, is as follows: EPEVTQTPSHQVTQMGQEVILRCVPISNHLYFYWYRQILGQKVEFLVSFYNNEISEKSEIFDDQFSVERPDGSNFTLKIRSTKLEDSAMYFCASSESRVRDTEAFFGQGTRLTVV.

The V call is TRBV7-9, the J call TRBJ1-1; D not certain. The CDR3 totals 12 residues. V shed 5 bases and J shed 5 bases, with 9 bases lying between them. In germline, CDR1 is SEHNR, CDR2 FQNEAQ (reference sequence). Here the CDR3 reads CASSNDPTEAFF. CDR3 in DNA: TGTGCCAGCAGCAATGACCCGACTGAAGCTTTCTTT. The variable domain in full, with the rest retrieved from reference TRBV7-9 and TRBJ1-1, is DTGVSQNPRHKITKRGQNVTFRCDPISEHNRLYWYRQTLGQGPEFLTYFQNEAQLEKSRLLSDRFSAERPKGSFSTLEIQRTEQGDSAMYLCASSNDPTEAFFGQGTRLTVV.